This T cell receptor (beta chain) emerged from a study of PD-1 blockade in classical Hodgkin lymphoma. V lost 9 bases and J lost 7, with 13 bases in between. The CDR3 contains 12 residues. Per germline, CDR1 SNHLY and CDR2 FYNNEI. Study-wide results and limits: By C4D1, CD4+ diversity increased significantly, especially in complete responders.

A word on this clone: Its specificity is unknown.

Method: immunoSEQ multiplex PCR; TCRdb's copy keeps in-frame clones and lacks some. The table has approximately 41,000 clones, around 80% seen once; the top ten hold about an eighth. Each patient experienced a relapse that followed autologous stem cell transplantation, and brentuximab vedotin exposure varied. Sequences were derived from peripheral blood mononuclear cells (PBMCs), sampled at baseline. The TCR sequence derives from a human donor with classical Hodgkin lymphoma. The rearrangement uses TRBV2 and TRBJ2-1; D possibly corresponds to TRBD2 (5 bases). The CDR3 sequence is CASAIARNEQFF. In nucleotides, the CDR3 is TGTGCCAGTGCCATAGCGCGGAATGAGCAGTTCTTC.